One sample yielded the 17 T cell receptor beta chains listed below, sequenced in a study of tissue T cells after allogeneic stem cell transplantation. Assay: immunoSEQ multiplex PCR; the TCRdb copy retains only in-frame clones and omits some. There are nearly 50,000 clones in the sample; around 70% occur only once, and approximately 0.7% lies in the top ten. Specimen: sorted cells pooled from one or two spleens. The receptors originated from a pool of C57BL/6 mice in good health.

As regards this clone: Genes and germline are mouse. The read terminates 1 residue ahead of where the CDR3 ends, so the germline J gene completes it. The chain couples TRBV2 to TRBJ2-4, with D possibly matching TRBD1 (5 bases). Trimming cost V 0 bases and J 7 bases, with 5 bases left between them. The CDR3 is 12 amino acids. Looked up from germline, CDR1 is LGHNA and CDR2 is YSYQKL. CDR3 DNA (partial): TGTGCCAGCAGCCAAGAAGGGGACACCTTGTAC. This codes for CASSQEGDTLY. The whole CDR3 is CASSQEGDTLYF.

On this clone itself: Mouse gene names apply. The read is 1 residue too short to cover the CDR3 end, so that end is filled in from the germline J gene. The chain links TRBV3 to TRBJ2-3; D is undetermined. This CDR3 spans 14 amino acids. V lost 3 bases and J lost 0, with 7 bases in between. Germline lookup yields CDR1 SNHLY and CDR2 FYNGKV (reference sequence). Partial CDR3 DNA: TGTGCCAGCAGCTTTACCTCTAGTGCAGAAACGCTGTAT. Translation: CASSFTSSAETLY. The CDR3 as a whole reads CASSFTSSAETLYF.

Only one count was recorded for this clone. The gene names given are mouse names. Sequencing ends 1 residue short of the CDR3 end; the germline J gene provides the rest. The genes are TRBV13-1 and TRBJ2-7; 8 positions match TRBD2. The CDR3 sequence is 14 residues long. Per germline, CDR1 NSHNY and CDR2 SYGAGN. Losses at the gene ends were 2 bases for V and 2 bases for J; bases not matched to a gene: 3. CDR3: CASSEPTGAYEQYF. The sequenced part of the CDR3 DNA is TGTGCCAGCAGTGAACCGACTGGGGCCTATGAACAGTAC.

In regard to this clone: The genes are named according to mouse. The observed sequence ends 1 residue before the CDR3 terminus, with the missing tail filled in from the germline J gene. The chain links TRBV31 to TRBJ2-1, with D hard to call. V lost 3 bases and J 3 bases, leaving 9 bases between the germline ends. In germline, CDR1 is GKSSPN, CDR2 SITVG. The CDR3 has 13 residues. CDR3 amino acids: CAWSPVRYAEQFF. The part of the CDR3 DNA that was read is TGTGCCTGGAGCCCAGTGCGCTATGCTGAGCAGTTC.

Remarks on this clone: The gene names given are mouse names. The read ends 1 residue shy of where the CDR3 ends; the end is completed using the germline J gene. The genes are TRBV16 and TRBJ1-1; TRBD1 agrees at 7 bases. The CDR3 length is 15 residues. V lost 2 bases, J lost 3 bases, and 6 bases stayed unmatched. From germline, CDR1 is SGHSA and CDR2 FRNQAP. CDR3 sequence: CASSLKGGRDTEVFF. CDR3 DNA, as far as it was read: TGTGCAAGCAGCTTAAAAGGGGGCAGGGACACAGAAGTCTTC.

Concerning this clone: Gene names and germline match the mouse. The CDR3 end lies 1 residue beyond the end of the read and is filled in from the germline J gene. J is TRBJ1-3 and V is TRBV19; the D is unclear. CDR3 size: 15 residues. CDR1 is FNHDT, CDR2 SITEND, per germline (reference sequence). The V end lost 0 bases, the J end lost 0 bases, and 7 bases lay between the germline ends. The CDR3: CASSIDKNSGNTLYF. The DNA read from the CDR3 is TGTGCCAGCAGTATAGACAAAAATTCTGGAAATACGCTCTAT. Supplemented by reference TRBV19 and TRBJ1-3, the full variable domain reads GGIITQTPKFLIGQEGQKLTLKCQQNFNHDTMYWYRQDSGKGLRLIYYSITENDLQKGDLSEGYDASREKKSSFSLTVTSAQKNEMAVFLCASSIDKNSGNTLYFGEGSRLIVV.

In its sample, this clone was seen a few times. Each gene name is a mouse one. The read finishes 1 residue shy of the CDR3 end, and the germline J gene is used to complete it. The gene calls are TRBV13-3 and TRBJ2-7; 9 nucleotides match TRBD1. CDR3 length: 14 amino acids. Losses at the gene ends were 1 base for V and 2 bases for J; bases not matched to a gene: 1. CDR1 and CDR2 (germline): NNHDY, SYVADS. The sequenced CDR3 bases are TGTGCCAGCAGTGATTACAGGGGGCCCTATGAACAGTAC. The encoded protein is CASSDYRGPYEQY. In full, the CDR3 is CASSDYRGPYEQYF.

Turning to this clone: The genes and germline here are from mouse. Read data end 1 residue before the CDR3 end; the end is taken from the germline J gene. The J gene is TRBJ2-1, the V gene TRBV13-1; 10 positions match TRBD2. Unmatched junction bases numbered 4, after V lost 0 bases and J lost 1 base. CDR1 and CDR2 (germline): NSHNY, SYGAGN. The CDR3 consists of 17 residues. The CDR3 bases that were read are TGTGCCAGCAGTGATGCCACTGGGGGGGTAAACTATGCTGAGCAGTTC. This encodes CASSDATGGVNYAEQF. The complete CDR3 protein is CASSDATGGVNYAEQFF.

As to this clone: The genes and germline here are from mouse. Read data end 1 residue before the CDR3 end; the end is taken from the germline J gene. The rearrangement uses TRBV19 and TRBJ2-7; D gene uncertain. The CDR3 totals 11 residues. Trimming took off 4 bases at V and 7 bases at J, with 9 bases between the two ends. Germline V gene sequence: CDR1 FNHDT, CDR2 SITEND (reference sequence). The CDR3 DNA, read in part, is TGTGCCAGCAGTGCCGGGGAGGAACAGTAC. Its translation: CASSAGEEQY. The whole CDR3 sequence reads CASSAGEEQYF.

Of note for this clone: Germline and genes here are mouse. The CDR3 end lies 1 residue beyond the end of the read and is filled in from the germline J gene. Different DNA sequences within this sample yield the same CDR3. The chain couples TRBV13-2 to TRBJ2-7; D may be TRBD1 or TRBD2 (5 bases each). V lost 2 bases and J 4 bases, leaving 10 bases between the germline ends. CDR3 size: 13 residues. Germline CDR1 reads NNHNN; CDR2 reads SYGAGS (reference sequence). The CDR3 spells CASGDRGAYEQYF. Incomplete CDR3 DNA: TGTGCCAGCGGTGACCGAGGGGCTTATGAACAGTAC.

Notes on this clone: Gene names and germline match the mouse. The observed sequence ends 1 residue before the CDR3 terminus, with the missing tail filled in from the germline J gene. V is TRBV1 and J is TRBJ1-2; 9 bases fit TRBD1. Losses at the gene ends were 5 bases for V and 5 bases for J; bases not matched to a gene: 6. This CDR3 region has 14 residues. CDR1 and CDR2 from the germline V gene are NSQYPW and LRSPGD (reference sequence). CDR3 sequence: CTCSPTGGGSDYTF. The CDR3 DNA, read in part, is TGCACCTGCAGTCCGACAGGGGGGGGGTCCGACTACACC.

Notes on this clone: Here the gene names and germline are mouse. The read terminates 1 residue before the CDR3 end, so the remaining end is supplied by the germline J gene. The rearrangement joins TRBV13-2 to TRBJ1-4; a possible D gene is TRBD1 (6 bases). This CDR3 contains 14 residues. The ends were cut back, 6 bases at V and 3 bases at J, with 12 bases in the middle. Germline CDR1 and CDR2: NNHNN and SYGAGS (reference sequence). The DNA read from the CDR3 is TGTGCCAGCGCGACGGGGACAACCAACGAAAGATTATTT. Translating it yields CASATGTTNERLF. The full CDR3 sequence reads CASATGTTNERLFF.

Comments on this clone: Genes here carry mouse names. The read terminates 1 residue before the CDR3 end, so the remaining end is supplied by the germline J gene. The genes are TRBV13-1 and TRBJ1-4; D is uncertain. Trimming shortened V by 0 bases and J by 5 bases, and 5 bases separated the two germline ends. The CDR3 is made up of 13 amino acids. Germline V lookup: CDR1 NSHNY, CDR2 SYGAGN. The covered CDR3 bases are TGTGCCAGCAGTGATGGCAGGAACGAAAGATTATTT. Its translation: CASSDGRNERLF. The CDR3 in its entirety is CASSDGRNERLFF. Complete variable domain (other parts from reference TRBV13-1 and TRBJ1-4): EAAVTQSPRNKVTVTGGNVTLSCRQTNSHNYMYWYRQDTGHGLRLIHYSYGAGNLRIGDVPDGYKATRTTQEDFFLLLELASPSQTSLYFCASSDGRNERLFFGHGTKLSVL.

Notes on this clone: Gene names refer to mouse genes. The CDR3 is cut off 1 residue early in the read; its end comes from the germline J gene. The chain carries TRBV15 and TRBJ1-6; 8 nucleotides match TRBD1. TRBJ1-6 is placed among ORFs of uncertain function. V was pared by 7 bases and J by 5 bases, with 4 bases of the junction left unmatched. The CDR3 length is 14 residues. CDR1 is SGHND, CDR2 FRSKSL, per germline. The CDR3 region is CASNRTGHNSPLYF. Incomplete CDR3 DNA: TGTGCCAGCAACCGGACAGGGCATAATTCGCCCCTCTAC.

This clone was observed a handful of times. The gene symbols are mouse symbols. The read ends 1 residue shy of where the CDR3 ends; the end is completed using the germline J gene. V and J are TRBV13-1 and TRBJ2-7; 8 bases map to TRBD2. The V gene's germline CDR1 is NSHNY and CDR2 SYGAGN. There are 15 residues in the CDR3. V was clipped by 0 bases and J by 7 bases; unmatched bases: 9. The CDR3 region is CASSDATGGAREQYF. The part of the CDR3 DNA that was read is TGTGCCAGCAGTGATGCAACCGGGGGGGCGAGGGAACAGTAC.

As to this clone: The genes are named according to mouse. The DNA ends 1 residue before the CDR3 does, and the rest of the CDR3 is filled in from the germline J gene. This sequence joins TRBV15 and TRBJ2-7, with 7 positions matching TRBD1. Germline loops: CDR1 SGHND, CDR2 FRSKSL. The CDR3 runs to 13 residues. V was clipped by 1 base and J by 4 bases; unmatched bases: 1. The DNA read from the CDR3 is TGTGCCAGCAGTTTAGGGGGACAGTATGAACAGTAC. It codes for CASSLGGQYEQY. The entire CDR3 protein reads CASSLGGQYEQYF. Drawing the rest from reference TRBV15 and TRBJ2-7, the complete variable domain is DAGVTQTPRHEVAEKGQTIILKCEPVSGHNDLFWYRQTKIQGLELLSYFRSKSLMEDGGAFKDRFKAEMLNSSFSTLKIQPTEPKDSAVYLCASSLGGQYEQYFGPGTRLTVL.

Of note for this clone: Gene and germline names: mouse. Coverage ceases 1 residue before the CDR3 finishes, and the germline J gene fills in the end. The rearrangement uses TRBV13-1 and TRBJ2-4, with D possibly being TRBD1 or TRBD2 (7 bases each). The CDR3 sequence is 16 residues long. V was trimmed by 7 bases and J by 0 bases, leaving 18 bases between them. CDR1 and CDR2 (germline): NSHNY, SYGAGN. The CDR3 here is CASRQGGGGSQNTLYF. Incomplete CDR3 DNA: TGTGCCAGCCGCCAGGGGGGGGGAGGTAGTCAAAACACCTTGTAC.